This is a list of T cell receptor beta chains from one sample in a study of cytomegalovirus exposure and HLA in healthy donors. Clones were sequenced by immunoSEQ multiplex PCR, and TCRdb holds only the in-frame ones, with some missing. The sample includes tens of thousands of clones, 60% to 85% seen only once; the top ten take 1.6%. The material sequenced was PBMCs. Receptors were obtained from a man between 35 and 55 years old in good health and CMV-seronegative. Each CDR3 is given with its conserved first and last residue. The D gene is left open where the match is weak. Size tells how often a clone was seen (once, few, many) or the class of an expanded clone, and some rows leave it out.

CDR3nt	CDR3aa	d_gene	v_gene	j_gene	abundance
TGTGCCAGCAGCTTGGTTCAGGGATTACACAATGAGCAGTTCTTC	CASSLVQGLHNEQFF	NA	TRBV5-7	TRBJ2-1	NA
TGTGCCAGCAGCCGTAATAGCGGAGCGTACCAAGAGACCCAGTACTTC	CASSRNSGAYQETQYF	NA	TRBV7-3	TRBJ2-5	NA
TGTGCCATCAGTGGCAGGGGGATCAACGAGCAGTACTTC	CAISGRGINEQYF	TRBD1	TRBV10-3	TRBJ2-7	NA
TGTGCCAGCACCTTAGGACAGTTCTACGAGCAGTACTTC	CASTLGQFYEQYF	NA	TRBV2	TRBJ2-7	NA
TGTGCCAGCAGCTTTGGACTAGCGGGAGCAGATACGCAGTATTTT	CASSFGLAGADTQYF	TRBD2	TRBV25-1	TRBJ2-3	NA
TGTGCCAGCCAGATGAACACTGAAGCTTTCTTT	CASQMNTEAFF	NA	TRBV5-5	TRBJ1-1	once
TGTGCCACCAGCAGTATCGGGGACTCAACCTACAATGAGCAGTTCTTC	CATSSIGDSTYNEQFF	NA	TRBV15	TRBJ2-1	NA
TGTGCCAGCAGCCTGACCGGGAACTATGGCTACACCTTC	CASSLTGNYGYTF	NA	TRBV28	TRBJ1-2	NA
TGTGCCAGCAGCTGGCAGACTAGCCGGGATACGCAGTATTTT	CASSWQTSRDTQYF	TRBD2	TRBV7-2	TRBJ2-3	NA
TGTGCCATCTACGGACAGGCAGTATCTGGGGCCAACGTCCTGACTTTC	CAIYGQAVSGANVLTF	TRBD1	TRBV27	TRBJ2-6	NA
TGTGCCAGCAGCTTTACAGGGGGCGATCAGCCCCAGCATTTT	CASSFTGGDQPQHF	TRBD1	TRBV5-6	TRBJ1-5	NA
TGTGCCAGCAGCTTAGGCGGGACCGATACGCAGTATTTT	CASSLGGTDTQYF	NA	TRBV7-9	TRBJ2-3	NA
TGCGCCAGCAGCCAAGGCCCGGTACAGGGGGCCTCCAATGAGCAGTTCTTC	CASSQGPVQGASNEQFF	TRBD1	TRBV4-1	TRBJ2-1	few
TGTGCCATCAGTGAAGGGGGTAGCAATCAGCCCCAGCATTTT	CAISEGGSNQPQHF	NA	TRBV10-3	TRBJ1-5	NA
TGTGCCAGCGACTCGACAGGGGCGTTAAGAAACACCATATATTTT	CASDSTGALRNTIYF	TRBD1	TRBV6-1	TRBJ1-3	NA
TGTGCCAGCAGTGAGCGAGCGGGAGTTGCAGATACGCAGTATTTT	CASSERAGVADTQYF	TRBD2	TRBV6-4	TRBJ2-3	NA
TGTGCCAGCGGCGCGGGACCCTACGAGCAGTACTTC	CASGAGPYEQYF	NA	TRBV2	TRBJ2-7	few
TGCGCCAGCAGCTTGGCAGGGGTTGGGACAGATACGCAGTATTTT	CASSLAGVGTDTQYF	NA	TRBV5-1	TRBJ2-3	NA
TGCGCCAGCAGCCCACAGGGGGCGATAGAGACCCAGTACTTC	CASSPQGAIETQYF	TRBD1	TRBV5-1	TRBJ2-5	NA
TGTGCCAGCAGCCCGCCCCGGTACGAGCAGTACTTC	CASSPPRYEQYF	NA	TRBV28	TRBJ2-7	NA
TGTGCCAGCAGTACGTCAGGGTCGGAAGAAAAACTGTTTTTT	CASSTSGSEEKLFF	NA	TRBV7-6	TRBJ1-4	NA
TGTGCCAGCAGGGCGGCGGAGAATTCACCCCTCCACTTT	CASRAAENSPLHF	NA	TRBV2	TRBJ1-6	NA
TGTGCCAGCAGTGGCGGGGTCGATGAGCAGTTCTTC	CASSGGVDEQFF	NA	TRBV7-8	TRBJ2-1	NA
TGTGCCAGCAGCTTAGTTACAGGAGATGGCTACACCTTC	CASSLVTGDGYTF	NA	TRBV7-9	TRBJ1-2	NA
TGTGCCAGCAGTCCATTAGCGGGAGAGGTCGGAGATGAGCAGTTCTTC	CASSPLAGEVGDEQFF	TRBD2	TRBV27	TRBJ2-1	NA
TGTGCCAGCAGCTTGGGTTCAGGGGGCAATCAGCCCCAGCATTTT	CASSLGSGGNQPQHF	NA	TRBV5-6	TRBJ1-5	NA
TGTGCCAGCAGCTTCTCCCTAACTAATGAAAAACTGTTTTTT	CASSFSLTNEKLFF	NA	TRBV7-2	TRBJ1-4	few
TGTGCCATCAGTGAGGCCAGTGCAACTAATGAAAAACTGTTTTTT	CAISEASATNEKLFF	NA	TRBV10-3	TRBJ1-4	NA
TGTGCCAGCAGTTTGGCTAGCGGGAGAGTAAGTGCTAACACAGATACGCAGTATTTT	CASSLASGRVSANTDTQYF	TRBD2	TRBV28	TRBJ2-3	few
TGTGCCAGCTCACTCTTAGGTGCACAGGGCTCCACACTGGATACGCAGTATTTT	CASSLLGAQGSTLDTQYF	NA	TRBV18	TRBJ2-3	NA
TGTGCCAGCAGCTTAAACAGGGGACCAACCCATTCCTACAATGAGCAGTTCTTC	CASSLNRGPTHSYNEQFF	TRBD1	TRBV7-6	TRBJ2-1	NA
TGCGCCAGCAGCCAAGACCAGGGTTGGGGAAACACCATATATTTT	CASSQDQGWGNTIYF	NA	TRBV4-1	TRBJ1-3	NA
TGTGCCAGCAGCTTAGCGCTATTGTCGGGGAATCAGCCCCAGCATTTT	CASSLALLSGNQPQHF	NA	TRBV7-2	TRBJ1-5	NA
TGTGCCAGTAGAAGGTCCGGGGTGGACACCGGGGAGCTGTTTTTT	CASRRSGVDTGELFF	NA	TRBV19	TRBJ2-2	once
TGCAGCGTTGTTCTCTTACTACCCCAAGAGACCCAGTACTTC	CSVVLLLPQETQYF	NA	TRBV29-1	TRBJ2-5	NA
TGCGCCAGCAGCCCCTACCCACTTAGCGGGAGGTTGTACAATGAGCAGTTCTTC	CASSPYPLSGRLYNEQFF	TRBD2	TRBV5-1	TRBJ2-1	NA
TGCAGCGTTGAAGATGGGGGGGGTGAGCAGTTCTTC	CSVEDGGGEQFF	TRBD2	TRBV29-1	TRBJ2-1	NA
TGTGCCAGCAGCTTGTCGGGGGGCTCCTACGAGCAGTACTTC	CASSLSGGSYEQYF	TRBD2	TRBV5-5	TRBJ2-7	NA
TGTGCCAGCAGTACGCGGACAGGGCAGAATTCACCCCTCCACTTT	CASSTRTGQNSPLHF	TRBD1	TRBV6-6	TRBJ1-6	NA
TGTGCCGGCGGTCGAACAGGGCTCTACGAGCAGTACTTC	CAGGRTGLYEQYF	NA	TRBV28	TRBJ2-7	NA
TGTGCCAGCAGCACCCAACTGACATTTTACGAGCAGTACTTC	CASSTQLTFYEQYF	NA	TRBV11-2	TRBJ2-7	NA
TGTGCCAGCAGTGAAGGGGGGGGGAGGGTCTGGCAGCCCCAGCATTTT	CASSEGGGRVWQPQHF	NA	TRBV2	TRBJ1-5	NA
TGTGCCAGCAGACAGGGGGCTGGAGAGACCCAGTACTTC	CASRQGAGETQYF	TRBD1	TRBV7-3	TRBJ2-5	NA
TGTGCCAGCTCACTTGGACTAGCAACAGGCGAGCAGTTCTTC	CASSLGLATGEQFF	TRBD2	TRBV18	TRBJ2-1	NA
TGTGCCAGCAGCCTATGGGGGCTCGGCACAGATACGCAGTATTTT	CASSLWGLGTDTQYF	NA	TRBV6-1	TRBJ2-3	few
TGTGCCAGAGCCTTGGGGCAGGGGGAAAGCACAGATACGCAGTATTTT	CARALGQGESTDTQYF	TRBD1	TRBV2	TRBJ2-3	once
TGTGCCAGTAAGAAGGGGGAAGAGACCCAGTACTTC	CASKKGEETQYF	NA	TRBV19	TRBJ2-5	NA
TGTGCCAGCAGCCCCACTAGCGGGAGCCGCAATGAGCAGCTCTTC	CASSPTSGSRNEQLF	TRBD2	TRBV5-6	TRBJ2-1	NA
TGTGCCAGCGACGGAGGATCCAATCAGCCCCAGCATTTT	CASDGGSNQPQHF	NA	TRBV6-1	TRBJ1-5	NA
TGTGCCAGCAGTTTATTGCCAACCAGGGATGGCTACACCTTC	CASSLLPTRDGYTF	NA	TRBV27	TRBJ1-2	few
TGTGCCAGTAGTATAACAGGGGCTTCTCAGCCCCAGCATTTT	CASSITGASQPQHF	TRBD1	TRBV19	TRBJ1-5	NA
TGTGCAAGTCGCTTGGGACAGGGAGCTTTCTTT	CASRLGQGAFF	NA	TRBV12-2	TRBJ1-1	NA
TGTGCCAGCAGTCGGTACGGGACTAGCGGGAGTGACTCCTACAATGAGCAGTTCTTC	CASSRYGTSGSDSYNEQFF	TRBD2	TRBV2	TRBJ2-1	NA
TGCAGCGCCGAAGGGGCCAACTACGAGCAGTACTTC	CSAEGANYEQYF	NA	TRBV29-1	TRBJ2-7	NA
TGTGCCAGCAGCTTGGGGGGCTCGGAGTATGGCTACACCTTC	CASSLGGSEYGYTF	NA	TRBV5-4	TRBJ1-2	once